The TCR beta chain described here comes from a study of T-cell reconstitution after alpha-beta-depleted transplantation in children. General study points: Surviving recipient T cells and thymic progenitors accounted for the high day-60 TCRbeta diversity observed in some patients. Newly generated T cells supplied most T-cell counts and diversity one year post-transplant.

Notes on this clonotype: Antigen specificity is unknown.

CDR3 length equals 14 residues. In germline, CDR1 is MNHEY, CDR2 SVGAGI. Trimming cost V 4 bases and J 0 bases, with 9 bases left between them. For TCRbeta, the library was prepared with unique molecular identifiers. Each CDR3 protein gets one entry after TCRdb re-called the PCR reads with MiXCR. Among fewer than 700,000 distinct CDR3 sequences listed, about an eighth were seen once. The V gene is TRBV6-5, the J gene TRBJ1-2; D possibly corresponds to TRBD1 (6 bases). This specimen consisted of PBMCs, mostly from graft donor cells, obtained 360 days after TCRalphabeta/CD19-depleted stem cell transplant. This TCR was recovered from a male patient between 5 and 17 years old who had a stem cell transplant for acute myeloid leukemia, so the T cells may come from the graft donor. CDR3 loop: CASSSQGTNYGYTF. The CDR3 DNA reads as TGTGCCAGCAGTTCTCAGGGGACTAACTATGGCTACACCTTC.